These 11 T cell receptor beta chains share one sample of origin, sequenced in a study of graft-versus-host responses after intestinal transplantation. Antigens of these TCRs are unknown. The assay was immunoSEQ multiplex PCR, and TCRdb's table has in-frame clones only and misses some. This sample yields fewer than 90,000 clones, of which over 90% are seen a single time; about 0.2% belongs to the top ten. Sequences were derived from unstimulated CD4+ T cells sorted from spleen or lymph node cells, sampled before transplant. Every receptor here comes from a human donor who was the organ donor for an intestinal transplant.

The rearrangement links TRBV5-1 to TRBJ1-4, with unresolved D. Germline CDR1 and CDR2: SGHRS and YFSETQ. This CDR3 is 14 amino acids long. Trimming pared 0 bases from V and 0 bases from J, leaving 3 bases between. CDR3 DNA: TGCGCCAGCAGCTTGGACACAACTAATGAAAAACTGTTTTTT. Protein sequence: CASSLDTTNEKLFF.

The J gene is TRBJ1-2, the V gene TRBV27; 9 nucleotides match TRBD1. Germline CDR1 MNHEY, CDR2 SMNVEV (reference sequence). CDR3 size: 19 residues. V shed 0 bases and J 4 bases; nucleotides not matched to a gene: 15. The DNA for the CDR3 is TGTGCCAGCAGTTTATCCCCCTTAAGGGACAGGGCGATTCCCTATGGCTACACCTTC. Protein sequence: CASSLSPLRDRAIPYGYTF.

The chain carries TRBV5-4 and TRBJ2-3, with 8 bases identical to TRBD2. Germline V lookup: CDR1 SGHNT, CDR2 YYREEE (reference sequence). V shed 1 base, J shed 2 bases, and the junction held 3 bases outside the gene matches. The CDR3 extends over 15 amino acids. The CDR3 DNA is TGTGCCAGCAGCTTGATGCGGGGGGACACAGATACGCAGTATTTT. The encoded protein is CASSLMRGDTDTQYF.

The chain links TRBV29-1 to TRBJ2-3, with a tentative D call TRBD2 (6 bases). The CDR3 runs to 12 residues. In germline, CDR1 is SQVTM, CDR2 ANQGSEA. V gave up 6 bases and J gave up 4 bases, with 11 bases separating them. CDR3 DNA sequence: TGCAGCGTATTAGGAGGGTCAGATACGCAGTATTTT. It encodes CSVLGGSDTQYF.

This chain connects TRBV7-8 to TRBJ2-7; D is ambiguous. Trimming removed 2 bases from V and 7 bases from J, with 15 bases in between. Germline values: CDR1 SGHVS, CDR2 FQNEAQ. The CDR3 is 14 amino acids. The CDR3 spells CASSLSTGVGEQYF. In DNA form, the CDR3 reads TGTGCCAGCAGCTTATCGACGGGCGTAGGGGAGCAGTACTTC.

J is TRBJ2-5 and V is TRBV5-1; the D gene is possibly TRBD2 (6 bases). This CDR3 is built from 15 residues. Trimming took 0 bases from V and 5 from J, leaving 14 bases between them. From germline, CDR1 is SGHRS and CDR2 YFSETQ. For the CDR3, the DNA is TGCGCCAGCAGCTTGGCGGCGGGGTTCGACGAGACCCAGTACTTC. This translates into CASSLAAGFDETQYF.

The V call is TRBV11-2, the J call TRBJ1-6, with D unresolved. V was cut by 1 base and J by 7 bases, with 5 bases left in between. Germline-derived CDR1 and CDR2 are SGHAT and FQNNGV. The CDR3 has 13 residues. In DNA form, the CDR3 reads TGTGCCAGCAGCTTAGTTACAAATTCACCCCTCCACTTT. Translation gives CASSLVTNSPLHF. Full variable domain (missing parts from reference TRBV11-2 and TRBJ1-6): EAGVAQSPRYKIIEKRQSVAFWCNPISGHATLYWYQQILGQGPKLLIQFQNNGVVDDSQLPKDRFSAERLKGVDSTLKIQPAKLEDSAVYLCASSLVTNSPLHFGNGTRLTVT.

This chain connects TRBV9 to TRBJ1-6, with D tentatively TRBD1 (5 bases). The CDR3 is 17 amino acids. The germline V gene has CDR1 SGDLS and CDR2 YYNGEE. The V and J ends lost 4 bases and 4 bases respectively, with 18 bases between them. CDR3 residues: CASSPHRRGDYNSPLHF. The CDR3 coding sequence is TGTGCCAGCAGCCCACATCGACGGGGGGATTATAATTCACCCCTCCACTTT.

The gene calls are TRBV19 and TRBJ1-1; possibly TRBD1 for D (5 bases). This CDR3 spans 14 amino acids. CDR1 is LNHDA, CDR2 SQIVND, per germline (reference sequence). V was cut by 3 bases and J by 4 bases, with 12 bases left in between. CDR3 in DNA: TGTGCCAGTAGTATGCAGGGTGGTAGCACTGAAGCTTTCTTT. This encodes CASSMQGGSTEAFF.

The chain joins TRBV11-2 to TRBJ1-2, with 8 bases identical to TRBD1. The length of the CDR3 is 17 residues. CDR1 SGHAT and CDR2 FQNNGV come from the germline V gene. The trim removed 1 base at V and 1 base at J, leaving 8 bases unmatched. This chain's CDR3 is CASSLAGRTGFNYGYTF. For the CDR3, the DNA is TGTGCCAGCAGCTTAGCCGGCCGGACAGGGTTTAACTATGGCTACACCTTC.

The chain recombines TRBV7-9 with TRBJ1-5; TRBD1 agrees at 9 bases. V lost 3 bases to trimming and J lost 7 bases; unmatched junction nucleotides: 16. The CDR3 is made up of 18 amino acids. Germline V gene lookup returns CDR1 SEHNR and CDR2 FQNEAQ (reference sequence). CDR3 coding DNA: TGTGCCAGCAGCTTGGGACAGGGAGGAGGACTCCAAGGACAGCCCCAGCATTTT. It codes for CASSLGQGGGLQGQPQHF.